This passage covers 26 T cell receptor beta chains from one sample sequenced in a study of T cells in localized non-small cell lung cancer. Method: immunoSEQ multiplex PCR; TCRdb's copy keeps in-frame clones and lacks some. The sample holds approximately 7,200 clones, more than 70% seen once. Sequenced material: peripheral blood, taken before any cancer treatment. These receptors were obtained from a male donor aged 60 or over with stage III lung adenocarcinoma.

The V and J genes are TRBV27 and TRBJ2-7; D remains unclear. CDR1 is MNHEY, CDR2 SMNVEV, per germline (reference sequence). The CDR3 totals 15 residues. The V end lost 5 bases, the J end lost 3 bases, and 17 bases lay between the germline ends. The CDR3 DNA sequence: TGTGCCAGCAGTCGGATCTCGGGTCCTTTCTACGAGCAGTACTTC. Protein: CASSRISGPFYEQYF.

Regarding this clone: Other nucleotide sequences from this sample produce the same CDR3. V gene TRBV28 combines with J gene TRBJ2-7; 9 bases are a match to TRBD1. V lost 5 bases, J lost 2 bases, and 4 bases stayed unmatched. Germline lookup yields CDR1 MDHEN and CDR2 SYDVKM. CDR3 length: 14 amino acids. CDR3: CASSGDRVPYEQYF. The DNA of the CDR3 is TGTGCCAGCAGTGGGGACAGGGTCCCCTACGAGCAGTACTTC.

This chain uses TRBV27 with TRBJ2-7; no clear D gene. The V gene lost 3 bases and the J gene lost 4 bases, with 13 bases spanning the gap. This CDR3 comprises 14 residues. The germline gives CDR1 MNHEY, CDR2 SMNVEV (reference sequence). CDR3 in amino acids: CASSLHGLGYEQYF. The CDR3 DNA reads as TGTGCCAGCAGTTTGCACGGCCTAGGATACGAGCAGTACTTC.

This clone is medium-sized. V and J are TRBV28 and TRBJ1-1; the D is unclear. In germline, CDR1 is MDHEN, CDR2 SYDVKM. V gave up 6 bases and J gave up 0 bases, with 17 bases separating them. This CDR3 has 16 amino acids. CDR3 sequence reads: CASSPPSSSLNTEAFF. The DNA for the CDR3 is TGTGCCAGCAGCCCGCCGTCGAGCAGCCTGAACACTGAAGCTTTCTTT.

The chain joins TRBV4-1 to TRBJ2-2; D possibly matches TRBD1 or TRBD2 (5 bases each). Looked up from germline, CDR1 is MGHRA and CDR2 is YSYEKL. This CDR3 comprises 14 residues. Between the trimmed V and J ends, which lost 1 base and 6 bases, there was a span of 9 bases. The CDR3 sequence: CASSQVGGPGELFF. CDR3 DNA: TGCGCCAGCAGCCAAGTTGGGGGACCCGGGGAGCTGTTTTTT.

The CDR3 DNA reads as TGTGCCAGCAGCCCGCCCTTTCGAGACGGATTATACGAGCAGTACTTC. Amino acid sequence: CASSPPFRDGLYEQYF. This rearrangement joins TRBV7-9 to TRBJ2-7, with D unclear. Germline V gene sequence: CDR1 SEHNR, CDR2 FQNEAQ (reference sequence). Deletions cut 5 bases from V and 4 bases from J, with 21 bases between. There are 16 residues in the CDR3.

The chain couples TRBV5-1 to TRBJ2-1; TRBD2 agrees at 11 bases. This CDR3 contains 16 residues. Germline CDR1 is SGHRS and CDR2 is YFSETQ. Losses at the gene ends were 0 bases for V and 4 bases for J; bases not matched to a gene: 3. Written as DNA, the CDR3 is TGCGCCAGCAGCTTGGGTCTAGCGGGGGGATACAATGAGCAGTTCTTC. The encoded protein is CASSLGLAGGYNEQFF.

This clone was counted a single time. The chain links TRBV19 to TRBJ2-3, with 8 bases matching TRBD2. The V segment lost 4 bases and the J segment 4 bases; nucleotides outside the gene matches: 7. Germline assignment: CDR1 LNHDA and CDR2 SQIVND (reference sequence). The CDR3 is made up of 15 amino acids. This CDR3 reads CASSTGGRVADTQYF. The CDR3 nucleotides read TGTGCCAGTAGTACGGGGGGGCGAGTAGCAGATACGCAGTATTTT.

The V and J genes are TRBV11-2 and TRBJ1-1; D unresolved. Trimming pared 3 bases from V and 0 bases from J, leaving 11 bases between. The germline CDR1 and CDR2 sequences are SGHAT and FQNNGV. The CDR3 length is 15 residues. Here the CDR3 DNA reads TGTGCCAGCAGCTTCAGTTCCACCCTGAACACTGAAGCTTTCTTT. Its protein is CASSFSSTLNTEAFF. The full variable domain, in which reference TRBV11-2 and TRBJ1-1 provide the parts outside the CDR3, is EAGVAQSPRYKIIEKRQSVAFWCNPISGHATLYWYQQILGQGPKLLIQFQNNGVVDDSQLPKDRFSAERLKGVDSTLKIQPAKLEDSAVYLCASSFSSTLNTEAFFGQGTRLTVV.

The chain recombines TRBV11-3 with TRBJ2-5; D is uncertain. V lost 2 bases, J lost 5 bases, and 12 bases lay in between. Germline CDR1 SGHNT, CDR2 YENEEA. The CDR3 runs 14 residues. The CDR3 DNA sequence: TGTGCCAGCAGCTTAATGGCACTCGGGGAGACCCAGTACTTC. Translated: CASSLMALGETQYF.

The rearrangement uses TRBV7-2 and TRBJ1-2; no definite D call. The CDR3 has 15 residues. V was clipped by 1 base and J by 4 bases, with 13 bases between them. The germline CDR1 and CDR2 sequences are SGHTA and FQGNSA. The CDR3 loop is CASSLEELSFYGYTF. In DNA form, the CDR3 reads TGTGCCAGCAGCTTAGAAGAGCTCAGCTTCTATGGCTACACCTTC. Based on the CDR3 plus reference TRBV7-2 and TRBJ1-2, the full variable domain is GAGVSQSPSNKVTEKGKDVELRCDPISGHTALYWYRQSLGQGLEFLIYFQGNSAPDKSGLPSDRFSAERTGGSVSTLTIQRTQQEDSAVYLCASSLEELSFYGYTFGSGTRLTVV.

As DNA, the CDR3 is TGTGCCAGCAGCGTGGGGACTGAAGCTTTCTTT. As protein: CASSVGTEAFF. V is TRBV27 and J is TRBJ1-1; no clear D. V was shortened by 6 bases and J by 5 bases, with 7 bases between the two germline ends. Germline CDR1 and CDR2: MNHEY and SMNVEV (reference sequence). The CDR3 has 11 amino acids.

This clone came up once. V is TRBV5-1 and J is TRBJ2-6, with 7 bases fitting TRBD1. In germline, CDR1 is SGHRS, CDR2 YFSETQ. V was clipped by 0 bases and J by 3 bases; unmatched bases: 6. The length of the CDR3 is 17 residues. In DNA form, the CDR3 reads TGCGCCAGCAGCTTGGGTCAGGGGGTAGGTGGGGCCAACGTCCTGACTTTC. Translating it yields CASSLGQGVGGANVLTF. Variable domain in full (rest from reference TRBV5-1 and TRBJ2-6): KAGVTQTPRYLIKTRGQQVTLSCSPISGHRSVSWYQQTPGQGLQFLFEYFSETQRNKGNFPGRFSGRQFSNSRSEMNVSTLELGDSALYLCASSLGQGVGGANVLTFGAGSRLTVL.

The V and J genes are TRBV2 and TRBJ2-1; D ambiguous. CDR3 size: 10 residues. Germline-derived CDR1 and CDR2 are SNHLY and FYNNEI. V lost 7 bases to trimming and J lost 6 bases, with 4 bases between them. The DNA for the CDR3 is TGTGCCAGCATAACCAATGAGCAGTTCTTC. It encodes CASITNEQFF.

J is TRBJ2-1 and V is TRBV19; D is ambiguous. The CDR3 has 15 residues. Germline V gene lookup returns CDR1 LNHDA and CDR2 SQIVND (reference sequence). Trimming left V 9 bases short and J 9 bases short, with 24 bases between. This chain's CDR3 is CASARATGPRSEQFF. The DNA for the CDR3 is TGTGCCAGCGCTAGAGCCACCGGGCCGAGGAGTGAGCAGTTCTTC.

The chain has TRBV9 and TRBJ2-5; 9 nucleotides match TRBD1. Germline V gene data show CDR1 as SGDLS and CDR2 as YYNGEE. With V trimmed by 3 bases and J by 5 bases, 8 bases remained unmatched. The CDR3 spans 15 residues. The CDR3: CASSGGTGSLETQYF. The CDR3 DNA reads as TGTGCCAGCAGCGGGGGGACAGGGTCGTTGGAGACCCAGTACTTC.

The rearrangement links TRBV10-3 to TRBJ2-3; 12 bases align to TRBD1. CDR3 length equals 15 residues. CDR1 and CDR2 (germline): ENHRY, SYGVKD. V lost 6 bases to trimming and J lost 4 bases; unmatched junction nucleotides: 5. In nucleotides, the CDR3 is TGTGCCATCAGGCCGGGACAGGGGGCTTCAGATACGCAGTATTTT. This gives the protein CAIRPGQGASDTQYF.

Regarding this clone: At one boundary the junction diverges from the germline segment, which might be a read error. CDR3 nucleotide sequence: TGTGCCAGTAGTCTAGACAGGGGAAACTATGGCTACACCTTC. Translation: CASSLDRGNYGYTF. The gene calls are TRBV19 and TRBJ1-2; 8 bases fit TRBD1. The germline V gene encodes CDR1 LNHDA and CDR2 SQIVND (reference sequence). The CDR3 has 14 amino acids.

The V gene is TRBV20-1, the J gene TRBJ2-7; D is uncertain. CDR3 length equals 11 residues. V lost 3 bases to trimming and J lost 3 bases, with 6 bases between them. Germline CDR1 is DFQATT and CDR2 is SNEGSKA (reference sequence). The CDR3 reads CSASSGYEQYF. In DNA form, the CDR3 reads TGCAGTGCTAGCTCGGGCTACGAGCAGTACTTC.

The chain joins TRBV5-6 to TRBJ1-4; possible D gene TRBD1, 5 bases. V lost 2 bases and J 3 bases, leaving 17 bases between the germline ends. The CDR3 runs 17 residues. CDR1 SGHDT and CDR2 YYEEEE come from the germline V gene. CDR3: CASSFLGDPGSNEKLFF. CDR3 sequence (DNA): TGTGCCAGCAGCTTCTTGGGGGACCCGGGATCTAATGAAAAACTGTTTTTT.

The chain carries TRBV5-1 and TRBJ1-1, with D perhaps matching TRBD1 (6 bases). V shed 1 base and J shed 0 bases, with 13 bases lying between them. The CDR3 is made up of 16 amino acids. CDR1 is SGHRS and CDR2 is YFSETQ in the germline V gene. For the CDR3, the DNA is TGCGCCAGCAGCTTGACAGGGAAGGGTATGAACACTGAAGCTTTCTTT. Residues: CASSLTGKGMNTEAFF.

The sample holds one count of this clone. The rearrangement joins TRBV10-2 to TRBJ2-5, with D hard to call. V was trimmed by 2 bases and J by 1 base, leaving 8 bases between them. This CDR3 is built from 14 residues. From germline, CDR1 is WSHSY and CDR2 SAAADI. CDR3 bases: TGCGCCAGCAGTGAGAGGCGGCTCCAAGAGACCCAGTACTTC. Encoded protein: CASSERRLQETQYF.

This sequence joins TRBV6-4 and TRBJ2-3; 8 nucleotides agree with TRBD2. CDR3 length: 17 residues. The junction had 13 bases not matched to a gene; V was cut back by 6 bases and J by 2 bases. Germline V gene sequence: CDR1 MRHNA, CDR2 SNTAGT. Here the CDR3 DNA reads TGTGCCAGCAGGAGGGAGGGCAGCGGGAGAAACACAGATACGCAGTATTTT. Amino acid sequence: CASRREGSGRNTDTQYF.

CDR3 loop: CASSYTGPLSNQPQHF. In DNA form, the CDR3 reads TGTGCCAGCAGCTACACAGGGCCCTTGAGCAATCAGCCCCAGCATTTT. J is TRBJ1-5 and V is TRBV2; tentatively, D is TRBD1 (6 bases). Between the trimmed V and J ends, which lost 6 bases and 1 base, there was a span of 16 bases. The CDR3 is 16 residues long. Germline loops: CDR1 SNHLY, CDR2 FYNNEI. Combining the CDR3 with reference TRBV2 and TRBJ1-5 gives the whole variable domain EPEVTQTPSHQVTQMGQEVILRCVPISNHLYFYWYRQILGQKVEFLVSFYNNEISEKSEIFDDQFSVERPDGSNFTLKIRSTKLEDSAMYFCASSYTGPLSNQPQHFGDGTRLSIL.

J is TRBJ1-6 and V is TRBV30; a possible D gene is TRBD1 (5 bases). Trimming took off 4 bases at V and 7 bases at J, with 17 bases between the two ends. Germline CDR1 GTSNPN, CDR2 SVGIG (reference sequence). The CDR3 has 15 residues. The CDR3 spells CAWIAPDSQNSPLHF. DNA for the CDR3: TGTGCCTGGATCGCCCCCGACAGCCAGAATTCACCCCTCCACTTT.

V usage is TRBV25-1 and J usage is TRBJ2-5; TRBD2 matches 12 bases. The CDR3 runs to 14 residues. The junction had 8 bases not matched to a gene; V was cut back by 8 bases and J by 7 bases. CDR1 is MGHDK and CDR2 is SYGVNS in the germline V gene. CDR3 sequence (DNA): TGTGCCAGCCGACTAGCGGGAGAGGAGGGGACCCAGTACTTC. It is translated as CASRLAGEEGTQYF.